Listed here is a single TCR beta chain. Its recognized antigen is unknown. Base qualities are not at hand, and no much larger clone is one base apart. The data were obtained in a study of blood T cell repertoires in COVID-19 (TCRdb year 2020). Regarding the research as a whole: Collaborator samples came from the United States, Italy and Spain and covered acute and convalescent phases of COVID-19. The material from the prospective study consisted of cDNA or gDNA derived from T cells, B-cell-depleted T cells, or PBMCs. Deeply sampled blood TCRbeta repertoires from subjects exposed to, actively infected with, or recovered from COVID-19 were included in the dataset. The repertoires were released in a freely available public database meant as a resource for research on the immune response to SARS-CoV-2. Samples were obtained from the ongoing ImmuneRACE study (first 160 participants) and from some 1,200 subjects provided by 6 global collaborators. Sample metadata almost always included a de-identified subject ID, COVID-19 status, age in years and sex. Where available, HLA class I and class II types were obtained from metadata supplied by the sample provider rather than from assay-based typing.

V lost 0 bases and J lost 6 bases; the stretch between them is 14 bases long. The CDR3 measures 15 amino acids from cysteine to phenylalanine. Solely the CDR3 DNA is kept, with 45 bases framed from the first base. According to the germline V gene, CDR1 reads SGHRS and CDR2 reads YFSETQ. Study-wide findings and limitations: The amount of clinical and demographic metadata varied by source and participant and was provided uncurated.

One collaborating source in Seattle enrolled patients during active infection and followed them longitudinally through the course of disease. Whole blood was collected in K2EDTA tubes by collaborating institutions according to the institutions' own protocols. For TCRbeta analysis, collaborators shipped samples as frozen whole blood, isolated PBMCs, or DNA extracted from either of those sample types. The immunoSEQ Assay, a bias-controlled multiplex PCR, was used to amplify TCRbeta CDR3 regions from genomic DNA. Concerning the study's data processing: The number of nucleated cells in each sample was estimated from the amplification of reference gene primers within the assay. Sequence reads were collapsed and filtered to measure the absolute abundance of every unique TCRbeta CDR3 rearrangement. Productive Simpson clonality was computed per sample as the square root of Simpson's diversity index over productive rearrangements. This is the immuneACCESS table as TCRdb keeps it, with only in-frame sequences that have V and J called. A part of the clones is gone; compared with another copy, unresolved V genes explain less than half, and the rest is unexplained. The V and J calls and clone size were taken over from that table, and D and trimming were inferred from the DNA. The table for this sample lists around 220,000 clones; 75% to 85% of them were counted only once. The ten top clones hold approximately 8.4% of the sample.

Sequenced input: peripheral blood. The rearrangement combines TRBV5-1 with TRBJ2-3, and TRBD2 may be the D gene, going by 5 matching bases. The sequence was collected from a woman aged 80 or older with COVID-19, enrolled during active disease. CDR3 region: CASSLAVITGDTQYF. The DNA sequence is as follows: TGCGCCAGCAGCTTGGCCGTGATCACGGGGGATACGCAGTATTTT.